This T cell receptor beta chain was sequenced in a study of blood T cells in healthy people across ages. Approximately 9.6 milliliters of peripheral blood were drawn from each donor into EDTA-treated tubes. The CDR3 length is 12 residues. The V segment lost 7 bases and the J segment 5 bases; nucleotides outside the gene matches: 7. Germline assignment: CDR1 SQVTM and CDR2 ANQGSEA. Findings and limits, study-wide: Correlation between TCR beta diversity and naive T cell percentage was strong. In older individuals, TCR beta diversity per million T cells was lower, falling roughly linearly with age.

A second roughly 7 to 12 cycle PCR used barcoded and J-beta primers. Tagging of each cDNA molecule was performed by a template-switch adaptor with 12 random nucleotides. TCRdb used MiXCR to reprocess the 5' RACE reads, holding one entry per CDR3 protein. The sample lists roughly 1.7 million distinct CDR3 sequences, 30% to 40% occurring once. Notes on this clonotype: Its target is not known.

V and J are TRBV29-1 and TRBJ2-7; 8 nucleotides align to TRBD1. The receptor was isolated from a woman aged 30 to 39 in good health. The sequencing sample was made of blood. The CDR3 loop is CSAGTRGHEQYF. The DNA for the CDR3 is TGCAGCGCTGGGACCAGGGGGCACGAGCAGTACTTC.